A selection of T cell receptor beta chains follows, all from one sample in a study of blood T cell repertoires in COVID-19. Assay used: immunoSEQ multiplex PCR; TCRdb lists only in-frame clones, some missing. The table includes fewer than 700,000 clones, around 90% detected once. Sequenced sample: peripheral blood. These receptors were taken from a woman aged 45-65 years with COVID-19, enrolled during active disease. CDR3s include the opening cysteine and the closing phenylalanine or tryptophan. A D gene is named only where the DNA matches it firmly. Rows may omit the clone size; those that give it use once, few, many or a size class.

J gene	D gene	clone size	V gene	CDR3 protein	CDR3 DNA
TRBJ2-5	TRBD1	.	TRBV2	CASSTGLDRGRETQYF	TGTGCCAGCAGCACAGGCCTCGACAGGGGCAGAGAGACCCAGTACTTC
TRBJ1-1	.	few	TRBV7-9	CASSFPSGAKAFF	TGTGCCAGCAGCTTTCCATCAGGGGCCAAAGCTTTCTTT
TRBJ2-7	TRBD1	.	TRBV4-1	CASSQGGQGGEQYF	TGCGCCAGCAGCCAAGGGGGACAGGGAGGCGAGCAGTACTTC
TRBJ1-1	.	.	TRBV2	CASSTRTANTEAFF	TGTGCCAGCAGTACGCGAACAGCGAACACTGAAGCTTTCTTT
TRBJ1-5	.	few	TRBV7-9	CASSLPNQPQHF	TGTGCCAGCAGCCTTCCTAATCAGCCCCAGCATTTT
TRBJ1-2	.	.	TRBV6-5	CASSYLTGRNYGYTF	TGTGCCAGCAGTTACTTAACAGGGCGTAACTATGGCTACACCTTC
TRBJ1-1	TRBD1	.	TRBV30	CAWSLGTGEAFF	TGTGCCTGGAGTCTCGGGACAGGCGAAGCTTTCTTT
TRBJ2-3	TRBD2	.	TRBV5-6	CASSTPQRGEDTQYF	TGTGCCAGCAGCACCCCGCAGCGGGGGGAAGATACGCAGTATTTT
TRBJ2-2	.	.	TRBV5-1	CASSLDSGNTGELFF	TGCGCCAGCAGCTTGGATTCAGGGAACACCGGGGAGCTGTTTTTT
TRBJ2-1	TRBD1	.	TRBV5-1	CASSSTGTGSEQFF	TGCGCCAGCAGCTCAACCGGGACAGGGTCTGAGCAGTTCTTC
TRBJ2-3	TRBD2	.	TRBV6-6	CASSSGTSVSTDTQYF	TGTGCCAGCAGTTCCGGGACTAGCGTTAGCACAGATACGCAGTATTTT
TRBJ1-1	.	.	TRBV9	CASSLASDTEAFF	TGTGCCAGCAGCCTCGCGAGCGACACTGAAGCTTTCTTT
TRBJ2-1	.	.	TRBV6-5	CASSPWGGYNEQFF	TGTGCCAGCAGTCCTTGGGGAGGTTACAATGAGCAGTTCTTC
TRBJ1-2	TRBD1	.	TRBV2	CASSDKGANYGYTF	TGTGCCAGCAGTGACAAGGGGGCCAACTATGGCTACACCTTC
TRBJ2-1	.	.	TRBV5-5	CASSPYKGEFF	TGTGCCAGCAGTCCATACAAGGGAGAGTTCTTC
TRBJ1-6	TRBD1	.	TRBV5-1	CASSLSGDSSPLHF	TGCGCCAGCAGCTTATCAGGGGACAGTTCACCCCTCCACTTT
TRBJ2-3	TRBD2	.	TRBV4-1	CASSKQASGGGTPSTDTQYF	TGCGCCAGCAGCAAGCAGGCTAGCGGGGGGGGAACTCCCAGCACAGATACGCAGTATTTT
TRBJ1-3	.	.	TRBV29-1	CSVGPSSGNTIYF	TGCAGCGTTGGCCCGAGCTCTGGAAACACCATATATTTT
TRBJ1-1	.	.	TRBV3-1/TRBV3-2	CASSQGRAWTEAFF	TGTGCCAGCAGCCAAGGCAGGGCTTGGACTGAAGCTTTCTTT
TRBJ2-1	TRBD2	.	TRBV11-2	CASSPEAGGQNEQFF	TGTGCCAGCAGCCCAGAAGCGGGGGGGCAAAATGAGCAGTTCTTC
TRBJ1-1	.	.	TRBV12-3/TRBV12-4	CASAVLNTEAFF	TGTGCCAGCGCAGTGCTGAACACTGAAGCTTTCTTT
TRBJ1-2	.	once	TRBV6-1	CASSEGGANYGYTF	TGTGCCAGCAGTGAAGGGGGAGCCAACTATGGCTACACCTTC
TRBJ2-7	.	.	TRBV6-1	CASSESGFSLQQYF	TGTGCCAGCAGTGAAAGCGGGTTCAGCCTCCAGCAGTACTTC
TRBJ2-1	TRBD2	.	TRBV19	CASSINLAGSIGQFF	TGTGCCAGTAGTATAAATCTAGCGGGGTCTATTGGGCAGTTCTTC
TRBJ1-6	.	.	TRBV2	CASSERPTRGNSPLHF	TGTGCCAGCAGTGAAAGGCCAACTCGGGGTAATTCACCCCTCCACTTT